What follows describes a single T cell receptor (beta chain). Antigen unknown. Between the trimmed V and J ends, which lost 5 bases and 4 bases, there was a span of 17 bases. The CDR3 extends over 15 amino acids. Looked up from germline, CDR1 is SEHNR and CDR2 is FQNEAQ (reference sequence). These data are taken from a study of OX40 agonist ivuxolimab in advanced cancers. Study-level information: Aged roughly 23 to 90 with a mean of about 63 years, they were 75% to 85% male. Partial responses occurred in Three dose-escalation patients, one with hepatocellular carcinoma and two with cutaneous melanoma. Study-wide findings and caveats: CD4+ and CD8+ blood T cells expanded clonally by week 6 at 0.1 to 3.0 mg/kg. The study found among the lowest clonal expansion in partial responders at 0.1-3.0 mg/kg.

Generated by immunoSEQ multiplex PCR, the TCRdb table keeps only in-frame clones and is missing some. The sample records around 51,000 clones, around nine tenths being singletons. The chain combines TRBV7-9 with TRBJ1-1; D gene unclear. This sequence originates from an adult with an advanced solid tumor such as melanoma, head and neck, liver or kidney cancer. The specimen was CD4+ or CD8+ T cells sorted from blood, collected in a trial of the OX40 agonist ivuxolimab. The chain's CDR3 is CASSALLAEGTEAFF. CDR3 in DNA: TGTGCCAGCAGCGCCCTCTTAGCGGAGGGCACTGAAGCTTTCTTT.